One and the same sample provided the 28 T cell receptor beta chains below, sequenced in a study of T cells after yellow fever vaccination. Each CDR3 protein gets one entry after TCRdb re-called the 5' RACE reads with MiXCR. This sample has about 340,000 distinct CDR3 sequences, with roughly 4% found just once. This specimen was PBMCs, taken 5 days after the yellow fever booster vaccination. The receptors here all came from a young man who received the YFV17D yellow fever vaccine.

J is TRBJ2-1 and V is TRBV4-2; 8 nucleotides match TRBD2. The CDR3 contains 16 residues. Germline V gene data show CDR1 as LGHNA and CDR2 as YNFKEQ. Unmatched junction bases numbered 10, after V lost 5 bases and J lost 4 bases. CDR3: CASSGLGGGGYNEQFF. The DNA for the CDR3 is TGTGCCAGCAGCGGCCTGGGGGGCGGGGGGTACAATGAGCAGTTCTTC.

This clonotype was seen a handful of times. The rearrangement uses TRBV20-1 and TRBJ2-5; the D gene is possibly TRBD1 (5 bases). V lost 2 bases and J 4 bases, leaving 11 bases between the germline ends. CDR1 is DFQATT and CDR2 is SNEGSKA in the germline V gene (reference sequence). This CDR3 spans 13 amino acids. This CDR3 is CSARRGQGETQYF. The CDR3 coding sequence is TGCAGTGCTAGAAGGGGCCAGGGAGAGACCCAGTACTTC.

This clonotype has a count of ten or more. The chain combines TRBV7-2 with TRBJ2-7; D could derive from TRBD1 or TRBD2 (6 bases each). The CDR3 runs 15 residues. Germline V gene sequence: CDR1 SGHTA, CDR2 FQGNSA. V lost 1 base and J lost 4, with 14 bases in between. The CDR3 sequence: CASSLDRGARYEQYF. In DNA, the CDR3 is TGTGCCAGCAGCTTAGATAGGGGGGCGCGTTACGAGCAGTACTTC.

This chain connects TRBV27 to TRBJ2-1, with TRBD2 matching 12 bases. The CDR3 contains 15 residues. The germline V gene has CDR1 MNHEY and CDR2 SMNVEV (reference sequence). Trimming removed 6 bases from V and 7 bases from J; junction bases left unmatched: 7. CDR3 nucleotide sequence: TGTGCCAGCAGCCCTAGGACTAGCGGGGCAAATGAGCAGTTCTTC. Residues: CASSPRTSGANEQFF.

This clonotype was seen more than once but under ten times. This chain connects TRBV12-3 or TRBV12-4 to TRBJ1-5; the D is unclear. This CDR3 has 13 residues. Between the trimmed V and J ends, which lost 4 bases and 6 bases, there was a span of 10 bases. CDR3 sequence: CASSSEQSQPQHF. The CDR3 DNA sequence: TGTGCCAGCAGTTCCGAACAAAGTCAGCCCCAGCATTTT.

This clonotype was recorded many times. The V and J genes are TRBV4-3 and TRBJ1-4, with D uncertain. CDR3 size: 17 residues. Germline CDR1 and CDR2: LGHNA and YSLEER. Trimming shortened V by 0 bases and J by 0 bases, and 11 bases separated the two germline ends. The chain's CDR3 is CASSQDGRTATNEKLFF. Written as DNA, the CDR3 is TGCGCCAGCAGCCAAGATGGCAGGACTGCAACTAATGAAAAACTGTTTTTT.

This chain uses TRBV30 with TRBJ2-3; 8 bases line up with TRBD2. This CDR3 spans 13 amino acids. V trimming: 5 bases; J trimming: 2 bases; junction bases outside the gene matches: 3. From germline, CDR1 is GTSNPN and CDR2 SVGIG (reference sequence). CDR3 DNA sequence: TGTGCCTGGGCTAGCGGGTACACAGATACGCAGTATTTT. This gives the protein CAWASGYTDTQYF.

This clonotype was picked up many times. The J gene is TRBJ1-2, the V gene TRBV13; 11 positions match TRBD1. CDR1 and CDR2 from the germline V gene are PRHDT and FYEKMQ (reference sequence). The CDR3 spans 16 residues. The V segment lost 0 bases and the J segment 4 bases; nucleotides outside the gene matches: 4. The CDR3 spells CASSLGDRGQGYGYTF. The CDR3 DNA sequence: TGTGCCAGCAGCTTAGGGGACAGGGGGCAAGGCTATGGCTACACCTTC.

This clonotype has more than one count but fewer than ten. The genes are TRBV5-1 and TRBJ2-2; D may correspond to TRBD1 or TRBD2 (5 bases each). The CDR3 is made up of 15 amino acids. The germline V and J ends were trimmed by 5 bases and 1 base, with 12 bases remaining between them. Germline loops: CDR1 SGHRS, CDR2 YFSETQ. The DNA for the CDR3 is TGCGCCAGCAGGCCCGGGGCCGAGAACACCGGGGAGCTGTTTTTT. Amino acid sequence: CASRPGAENTGELFF. Full variable domain (outside the CDR3, taken from reference TRBV5-1 and TRBJ2-2): KAGVTQTPRYLIKTRGQQVTLSCSPISGHRSVSWYQQTPGQGLQFLFEYFSETQRNKGNFPGRFSGRQFSNSRSEMNVSTLELGDSALYLCASRPGAENTGELFFGEGSRLTVL.

This clonotype came up many times. The chain is built from TRBV12-3 or TRBV12-4 and TRBJ2-2; TRBD1 agrees at 10 bases. Trimming removed 6 bases from V and 5 bases from J; junction bases left unmatched: 3. The CDR3 is 14 amino acids. The CDR3 protein is CASRDRGFTGELFF. The CDR3 DNA reads as TGTGCCAGCAGGGACAGGGGGTTTACCGGGGAGCTGTTTTTT.

The sample holds many counts of this clonotype. The V gene is TRBV27, the J gene TRBJ2-7; D might be TRBD2 (6 bases). V was shortened by 5 bases and J by 1 base, with 9 bases between the two germline ends. Germline CDR1 MNHEY, CDR2 SMNVEV (reference sequence). This CDR3 contains 13 residues. The CDR3 region is CASSTAGSYEQYF. The CDR3 region has the DNA TGTGCCAGCAGTACTGCGGGGTCCTACGAGCAGTACTTC.

This clonotype occurred many times. The genes are TRBV18 and TRBJ2-3; TRBD2 is a possible D gene (6 bases). The CDR3 is 14 amino acids. CDR1 KGHSH and CDR2 LQKENI come from the germline V gene. Trimming pared 3 bases from V and 6 bases from J, leaving 13 bases between. In DNA, the CDR3 is TGTGCCAGCTCACCTGGGGGGTCGCGGGATACGCAGTATTTT. As protein: CASSPGGSRDTQYF.

The rearrangement joins TRBV6-2 or TRBV6-3 to TRBJ2-1; D may correspond to TRBD1 or TRBD2 (5 bases each). The CDR3 covers 15 residues. CDR1 MNHEY and CDR2 SVGEGT come from the germline V gene. V dropped 4 bases and J dropped 9 bases, with 19 bases sitting between them. In DNA, the CDR3 is TGTGCCAGCAGTTCTACCGGGACGAGGCTAGGTGAGCAGTTCTTC. It translates to CASSSTGTRLGEQFF.

This clonotype has more than one count but fewer than ten. The chain joins TRBV18 to TRBJ1-1; tentative D call: TRBD1 (5 bases). Trimming left V 1 base short and J 5 bases short, with 20 bases between. Germline V gene sequence: CDR1 KGHSH, CDR2 LQKENI. This CDR3 is 17 amino acids long. CDR3 residues: CASSPRGSGEFSTEAFF. DNA for the CDR3: TGTGCCAGCTCACCACGGGGCAGTGGGGAGTTTTCAACTGAAGCTTTCTTT.

This clonotype has more than one count but fewer than ten. V usage is TRBV5-4 and J usage is TRBJ1-2, with 7 bases that match TRBD1. Germline CDR1 and CDR2: SGHNT and YYREEE (reference sequence). The J segment lost 4 bases and the V segment lost 2 bases, leaving 5 bases of the junction unmatched. The CDR3 sequence is 14 residues long. In nucleotides, the CDR3 is TGTGCCAGCAGCTTACAGACAGGGATCTATGGCTACACCTTC. This encodes CASSLQTGIYGYTF.

The V gene is TRBV6-5, the J gene TRBJ1-5; D remains unclear. Germline V lookup: CDR1 MNHEY, CDR2 SVGAGI. CDR3 length: 15 residues. V was shortened by 6 bases and J by 5 bases, with 17 bases between the two germline ends. CDR3 bases: TGTGCCAGCAGCCCTACCCTCTCACCGCATCAGCCCCAGCATTTT. Its protein is CASSPTLSPHQPQHF.

The gene calls are TRBV20-1 and TRBJ2-6; D is unresolved. V was clipped by 6 bases and J by 2 bases, with 8 bases between them. CDR1 is DFQATT, CDR2 SNEGSKA, per germline (reference sequence). The CDR3 has 13 amino acids. The CDR3 region is CSALTAGANVLTF. DNA of the CDR3: TGCAGTGCCTTGACTGCTGGGGCCAACGTCCTGACTTTC.

This clonotype has at least ten counts. J is TRBJ2-4 and V is TRBV20-1, with TRBD1 matching 11 bases. CDR3 length: 14 amino acids. Germline CDR1 and CDR2: DFQATT and SNEGSKA (reference sequence). V trimming: 5 bases; J trimming: 7 bases; junction bases outside the gene matches: 7. CDR3 protein: CSAFGQGAVNIQYF. The CDR3 nucleotides are TGCAGTGCTTTCGGACAGGGGGCGGTCAACATTCAGTACTTC.

This clonotype was seen ten or more times. This chain uses TRBV5-1 with TRBJ2-7; 9 nucleotides agree with TRBD1. After removal of 4 bases from V and 4 bases from J, the junction contained 12 bases not matched to a gene. This CDR3 has 16 amino acids. Per germline, CDR1 SGHRS and CDR2 YFSETQ. The CDR3 protein is CASSVLGPQGAYEQYF. Here the CDR3 DNA reads TGCGCCAGCAGCGTACTCGGCCCACAGGGGGCTTACGAGCAGTACTTC.

Written as DNA, the CDR3 is TGTGCCAGCAGCTATAAGGGGACTAGCGGGGGGGATACGCAGTATTTT. It is translated as CASSYKGTSGGDTQYF. The chain is built from TRBV7-2 and TRBJ2-3, with 15 bases identical to TRBD2. CDR1 is SGHTA, CDR2 FQGNSA, per germline. CDR3 length: 16 residues. V shed 4 bases, J shed 6 bases, and the junction held 5 bases outside the gene matches.

The V call is TRBV6-2 or TRBV6-3, the J call TRBJ2-3, with 16 bases aligning to TRBD2. Trimming at V came to 11 bases and at J to 6 bases, leaving 8 bases not matched to a gene. The CDR3 covers 15 residues. The germline V gene has CDR1 MNHEY and CDR2 SVGEGT. The chain's CDR3 is CAGGTSGGASDTQYF. The CDR3 DNA follows: TGTGCCGGCGGGACTAGCGGGGGGGCATCGGATACGCAGTATTTT.

This clonotype was counted between two and nine times. V and J are TRBV3-1 and TRBJ2-3; TRBD1 might be the D (5 bases). Trimming shortened V by 5 bases and J by 2 bases, and 11 bases separated the two germline ends. The V gene's germline CDR1 is LGHDT and CDR2 YNNKEL (reference sequence). CDR3 size: 14 residues. CDR3 DNA sequence: TGTGCCAGCAGCGCCAGGGAAGCCACAGATACGCAGTATTTT. Its protein product is CASSAREATDTQYF.

The sample holds many counts of this clonotype. The chain uses TRBV20-1 and TRBJ1-6; the match to TRBD1 covers 7 bases. With V trimmed by 6 bases and J by 9 bases, 8 bases remained unmatched. This CDR3 contains 13 residues. Looked up from germline, CDR1 is DFQATT and CDR2 is SNEGSKA (reference sequence). The CDR3 nucleotides read TGCAGTGCAGGACAGGCAAGGAGTTCACCCCTCCACTTT. Translating gives CSAGQARSSPLHF.

The rearrangement uses TRBV29-1 and TRBJ2-1; TRBD2 matches at 8 bases. Germline CDR1 SQVTM, CDR2 ANQGSEA. After removal of 7 bases from V and 2 bases from J, the junction contained 19 bases not matched to a gene. This CDR3 contains 18 residues. CDR3 sequence (DNA): TGCAGCGCCGAAGGAGTGGTCGGCGGGGGGACCCCCTACAATGAGCAGTTCTTC. The encoded protein is CSAEGVVGGGTPYNEQFF.

This clonotype was observed at least ten times. V usage is TRBV20-1 and J usage is TRBJ2-1; 14 bases are a match to TRBD2. Germline V gene lookup returns CDR1 DFQATT and CDR2 SNEGSKA (reference sequence). This CDR3 comprises 14 residues. The V gene end was trimmed by 3 bases and the J gene end by 9 bases; junction bases not matched to a gene: 4. DNA for the CDR3: TGCAGTGCTAGTGGGGGACTAGCGGGGGTTGAGCAGTTCTTC. Its protein is CSASGGLAGVEQFF.

This clonotype was counted many times. The chain employs TRBV5-5 and TRBJ1-2; 9 bases line up with TRBD1. The CDR3 extends over 14 amino acids. The junction had 4 bases not matched to a gene; V was cut back by 3 bases and J by 4 bases. Germline CDR1 is SGHKS and CDR2 is YYEKEE (reference sequence). DNA of the CDR3: TGTGCCAGCAGCTACGGGGACAGGGTCTATGGCTACACCTTC. This sequence encodes CASSYGDRVYGYTF.

In its sample, this clonotype was seen many times. In DNA, the CDR3 is TGCAGTGCTAGAGATGTGGAGGGAATGGAGCAGTACGTC. Amino acids: CSARDVEGMEQYV. The rearrangement uses TRBV20-1 and TRBJ2-7; D may be TRBD2 (6 bases). The CDR3 is made up of 13 amino acids. CDR1 is DFQATT and CDR2 is SNEGSKA in the germline V gene (reference sequence). V lost 0 bases, J lost 7 bases, and 13 bases lay in between.

This clonotype showed up many times. The V call is TRBV7-8, the J call TRBJ2-3; no firm D call. V shed 4 bases and J shed 0 bases, with 14 bases lying between them. Germline loops: CDR1 SGHVS, CDR2 FQNEAQ. The CDR3 spans 16 residues. CDR3 sequence (DNA): TGTGCCAGCAGCTCCATGACTTCCTCTAGCACAGATACGCAGTATTTT. This codes for CASSSMTSSSTDTQYF.